This is a list of T cell receptor beta chains from one sample in a study of OX40 agonist ivuxolimab in advanced cancers. Generated by immunoSEQ multiplex PCR, the TCRdb table keeps only in-frame clones and is missing some. The sample holds under 95,000 clones, 84% seen once. The sample in question was CD4+ or CD8+ T cells sorted from blood, obtained in a trial of the OX40 agonist ivuxolimab. These receptors all stem from an adult with an advanced solid tumor such as melanoma, head and neck, liver or kidney cancer. Both conserved end residues are part of each CDR3. Clone size is given for some rows only: seen once, a few or many times, or a class if the clone is expanded.

clone size: -
V gene: TRBV19
CDR3 protein: CASSIGEDSPLHF

clone size: -
V gene: TRBV7-6
CDR3 protein: CASSLVPGGETQYF

clone size: -
V gene: TRBV6-5
CDR3 protein: CASSPSGDGDTQYF

clone size: few
V gene: TRBV2
CDR3 protein: CASTPTGQSYEQYF

clone size: -
V gene: TRBV18
CDR3 protein: CASSPTYEATNYGYTF

clone size: -
V gene: TRBV7-2
CDR3 protein: CASSRRLGQSYGYTF

clone size: -
V gene: TRBV19
CDR3 protein: CASSLQAVGKQGARTEAFF

clone size: -
V gene: TRBV5-1
CDR3 protein: CASSLDDNTEAFF

clone size: -
V gene: TRBV2
CDR3 protein: CASSQLRTGNSPLHF

clone size: -
V gene: TRBV7-2
CDR3 protein: CASSSRAGADTQYF

clone size: -
V gene: TRBV5-6
CDR3 protein: CASSLGPGRRNEKLFF

clone size: -
V gene: TRBV27
CDR3 protein: CASSLGQGGLAETQYF

clone size: once
V gene: TRBV10-3
CDR3 protein: CAITGPGLPYNEQFF

clone size: -
V gene: TRBV20-1
CDR3 protein: CSARDRETQYF

clone size: once
V gene: TRBV2
CDR3 protein: CASSGQGAQETQYF

clone size: -
V gene: TRBV28
CDR3 protein: CASTTDSRTEAFF